A single sample is the source of the 23 T cell receptor beta chains below, sequenced in a study of T cells in Graves' hyperthyroidism and ophthalmopathy. Researchers amplified the TCR beta CDR3 regions from RNA transcripts. First-round RT-PCR of the TCR CDR3 relied on the HTBI primer set. Each CDR3 protein gets one entry after TCRdb re-called the multiplex PCR reads with MiXCR. The table lists 500,000 to 600,000 distinct CDR3 sequences, around 45% of them singletons. The source material was peripheral blood or thyroid tissue (not recorded which). The source is an adult woman with Graves' disease, either hyperthyroidism or ophthalmopathy (not recorded which).

This rearrangement joins TRBV10-2 to TRBJ1-4; a weak D match, TRBD1 (6 bases). Germline values: CDR1 WSHSY, CDR2 SAAADI. V was cut by 3 bases and J by 2 bases, with 10 bases left in between. The CDR3 loop spans 15 amino acids. The CDR3 DNA is TGCGCCAGCAGTGATCACAGGGCGACTAATGAAAAACTGTTTTTT. It yields the protein CASSDHRATNEKLFF.

At least ten counts were recorded for this clonotype. This chain links TRBV7-8 with TRBJ2-7, with 7 nucleotides matching TRBD2. Germline CDR1 reads SGHVS; CDR2 reads FQNEAQ. J lost 0 bases, V lost 2 bases, and 13 bases had no gene match. The CDR3 length is 18 residues. This CDR3 is CASSLPSGKAGHSYEQYF. In DNA form, the CDR3 reads TGTGCCAGCAGCTTACCGTCAGGGAAAGCGGGGCACTCCTACGAGCAGTACTTC.

This chain joins TRBV19 and TRBJ2-2; D not certain. The CDR3 is 12 amino acids. From germline, CDR1 is LNHDA and CDR2 SQIVND (reference sequence). The V end was cut by 3 bases, the J end by 8 bases, with 7 bases between. The CDR3 reads CASSIQQGELFF. CDR3 sequence (DNA): TGTGCCAGTAGTATCCAACAGGGGGAGCTGTTTTTT.

This clonotype was seen just once. The rearrangement links TRBV5-6 to TRBJ1-5, with D tentatively TRBD1 (5 bases). The germline gives CDR1 SGHDT, CDR2 YYEEEE. The CDR3 covers 13 residues. Trimming stripped 0 bases from V and 7 bases from J, with 8 bases between. CDR3 sequence (DNA): TGTGCCAGCAGCTTGGAAGGGGAACAGCCCCAGCATTTT. The encoded protein is CASSLEGEQPQHF.

This clonotype showed up just once. The chain uses TRBV20-1 and TRBJ2-7; D may be TRBD1 (7 bases). CDR1 is DFQATT and CDR2 is SNEGSKA in the germline V gene (reference sequence). This CDR3 is built from 14 residues. Trimming took 2 bases from V and 3 from J, leaving 14 bases between them. CDR3 in amino acids: CSARCGTASYEQYF. CDR3 coding DNA: TGCAGTGCTAGATGCGGGACAGCCAGCTACGAGCAGTACTTC.

The chain recombines TRBV29-1 with TRBJ2-5, with a possible D match to TRBD2 (6 bases). The germline CDR1 and CDR2 sequences are SQVTM and ANQGSEA. The CDR3 is made up of 14 amino acids. Trimming removed 3 bases at V and 4 bases at J, with 15 bases between. The CDR3 reads CSVDGRGFGETQYF. The CDR3 DNA reads TGCAGCGTTGATGGCCGGGGGTTTGGAGAGACCCAGTACTTC.

Concerning this clonotype itself: A much larger clone lies one base from this, so it may be a read error. The chain carries TRBV7-8 and TRBJ2-7; 8 bases match TRBD1. Germline V gene sequence: CDR1 SGHVS, CDR2 FQNEAQ. The CDR3 is 14 residues long. The CDR3 protein is CVSSSGTGGYEQYF. CDR3 sequence (DNA): TGTGTCAGCAGTTCCGGGACAGGTGGCTACGAGCAGTACTTC.

This clonotype has a count of ten or more. The chain links TRBV7-2 to TRBJ2-7; D is unresolved. V was clipped by 11 bases and J by 4 bases, with 21 bases between them. This CDR3 is 14 amino acids long. The germline V gene encodes CDR1 SGHTA and CDR2 FQGNSA. In nucleotides, the CDR3 is TGTGCCCGGCGGACCCCCCCGCGATATTACGAGCAGTACTTC. Encoded protein: CARRTPPRYYEQYF.

This clonotype was counted a few times. The rearrangement joins TRBV29-1 to TRBJ2-5; TRBD2 might be the D (5 bases). Looked up from germline, CDR1 is SQVTM and CDR2 is ANQGSEA. Trimming took off 4 bases at V and 2 bases at J, with 8 bases between the two ends. The CDR3 is made up of 12 amino acids. This CDR3 reads CSVGGKQETQYF. In DNA, the CDR3 is TGCAGCGTTGGAGGGAAACAAGAGACCCAGTACTTC.

The chain has TRBV9 and TRBJ2-2, with D hard to call. The CDR3 totals 15 residues. The V gene lost 0 bases and the J gene lost 1 base, with 7 bases spanning the gap. Germline CDR1 is SGDLS and CDR2 is YYNGEE. CDR3 region: CASSVVDGNTGELFF. In nucleotides, the CDR3 is TGTGCCAGCAGCGTAGTCGACGGGAACACCGGGGAGCTGTTTTTT.

This clonotype was seen a few times. The CDR3 nucleotides read TGTGCCAGCAGTCCAACCCCTTACACTGAAGCTTTCTTT. Amino acids: CASSPTPYTEAFF. The V gene is TRBV28, the J gene TRBJ1-1; D is unresolved. The length of the CDR3 is 13 residues. V was clipped by 5 bases and J by 3 bases, with 10 bases between them. The germline V gene has CDR1 MDHEN and CDR2 SYDVKM.

This clonotype occurred once. The J gene is TRBJ1-1, the V gene TRBV2; D possibly corresponds to TRBD1 (6 bases). The CDR3 loop spans 12 amino acids. Trimming took off 10 bases at V and 6 bases at J, with 15 bases between the two ends. Germline V gene lookup returns CDR1 SNHLY and CDR2 FYNNEI. In DNA, the CDR3 is TGTGCCACCAACAGGGAGAGGGCTGAAGCTTTCTTT. It specifies CATNRERAEAFF.

The chain employs TRBV25-1 and TRBJ1-1; 9 positions match TRBD1. V was pared by 8 bases and J by 7 bases, with 14 bases of the junction left unmatched. CDR3 length: 15 residues. Germline V gene data show CDR1 as MGHDK and CDR2 as SYGVNS. The chain's CDR3 is CASVSPTGGSGEAFF. CDR3 in DNA: TGTGCCAGCGTCAGCCCTACAGGGGGCTCCGGTGAAGCTTTCTTT.

In this sample, this clonotype turned up many times. The chain joins TRBV13 to TRBJ2-7; 8 bases are a match to TRBD1. J gave up 4 bases and V 5 bases, and 7 bases lay outside the gene matches. CDR3 size: 14 residues. Germline lookup yields CDR1 PRHDT and CDR2 FYEKMQ (reference sequence). The CDR3 nucleotides are TGTGCCAGCAGCCTGACAGGGGAGAGGTACGAGCAGTACTTC. This codes for CASSLTGERYEQYF.

This clonotype was observed many times. V gene TRBV29-1 combines with J gene TRBJ2-2, with D perhaps TRBD1 (6 bases). V shed 2 bases and J shed 3 bases, with 7 bases lying between them. Per the germline V gene, CDR1 is SQVTM and CDR2 is ANQGSEA. This CDR3 has 13 amino acids. In DNA form, the CDR3 reads TGCAGCGTTGAAAGGGGGTACACCGGGGAGCTGTTTTTT. Encoded protein: CSVERGYTGELFF.

This clonotype occurred a few times. Since a much larger clone is just one base distant, this may be a read error. This chain connects TRBV6-9 to TRBJ1-5; D ambiguous. V lost 11 bases, J lost 7 bases, and 24 bases lay in between. The germline V gene has CDR1 MNHGY and CDR2 SVAAGI. CDR3 length: 15 residues. The CDR3 bases are TGTGCCGCCTTGATAGACACCCGAAAAGGACAGCCCCAGCATTTT. It translates to CAALIDTRKGQPQHF.

This clonotype was counted many times. This sequence joins TRBV10-2 and TRBJ1-2; D is uncertain. Trimming cost V 2 bases and J 4 bases, with 14 bases left between them. The CDR3 has 15 amino acids. Germline CDR1 reads WSHSY; CDR2 reads SAAADI. The CDR3: CASSEGRRSTYGYTF. CDR3 sequence (DNA): TGCGCCAGCAGTGAGGGACGCAGGAGCACCTATGGCTACACCTTC.

This clonotype appeared many times. The chain recombines TRBV19 with TRBJ1-1; D unresolved. The CDR3 is made up of 13 amino acids. Germline CDR1 LNHDA, CDR2 SQIVND (reference sequence). Trimming took off 5 bases at V and 5 bases at J, with 12 bases between the two ends. The CDR3 reads CASSAQVRTEAFF. DNA of the CDR3: TGTGCCAGTAGTGCCCAGGTGAGGACTGAAGCTTTCTTT.

The rearrangement joins TRBV28 to TRBJ1-4; D is uncertain. Between the trimmed V and J ends, which lost 4 bases and 12 bases, there was a span of 12 bases. The CDR3 loop spans 12 amino acids. Germline CDR1 is MDHEN and CDR2 is SYDVKM. CDR3 DNA sequence: TGTGCCAGCAGTTCCGCGCCCGGGGAACTGTTTTTT. Protein: CASSSAPGELFF. Together with reference TRBV28 and TRBJ1-4, the CDR3 gives the full variable domain: DVKVTQSSRYLVKRTGEKVFLECVQDMDHENMFWYRQDPGLGLRLIYFSYDVKMKEKGDIPEGYSVSREKKERFSLILESASTNQTSMYLCASSSAPGELFFGSGTQLSVL.

The chain combines TRBV5-4 with TRBJ2-3; D remains ambiguous. Deletions cut 1 base from V and 2 bases from J, with 14 bases between. Germline-derived CDR1 and CDR2 are SGHNT and YYREEE (reference sequence). This CDR3 is 16 amino acids long. Here the CDR3 DNA reads TGTGCCAGCAGCTTGACATTGGCGGCGGTCACAGATACGCAGTATTTT. Amino acid sequence: CASSLTLAAVTDTQYF.

The chain combines TRBV10-3 with TRBJ1-2; D is undetermined. Germline V gene sequence: CDR1 ENHRY, CDR2 SYGVKD. The germline V and J ends were trimmed by 3 bases and 6 bases, with 11 bases remaining between them. This CDR3 spans 13 amino acids. CDR3 in DNA: TGTGCCATCAGTGAACAAGATCTTCATGGCTACACCTTC. This gives the protein CAISEQDLHGYTF.

This clonotype was counted ten times or more. This chain uses TRBV4-1 with TRBJ1-2, with no clear D. The CDR3 is made up of 15 amino acids. The V gene's germline CDR1 is MGHRA and CDR2 YSYEKL. Trimming took 1 base from V and 5 from J, leaving 14 bases between them. CDR3 nucleotides: TGCGCCAGCAGCCAAGTCTTCCGGGCCGATTATGGCTACACCTTC. Its translation is CASSQVFRADYGYTF.

The chain recombines TRBV7-9 with TRBJ2-5; 7 bases are shared with TRBD2. This CDR3 has 16 residues. The V gene's germline CDR1 is SEHNR and CDR2 FQNEAQ (reference sequence). V dropped 5 bases and J dropped 7; count of bases not matched to a gene: 16. The CDR3 loop is CASSPSGTGAGRTQYF. CDR3 in DNA: TGTGCCAGCAGCCCTAGCGGTACCGGGGCAGGTCGGACCCAGTACTTC. Together with reference TRBV7-9 and TRBJ2-5, the CDR3 gives the full variable domain: DTGVSQNPRHKITKRGQNVTFRCDPISEHNRLYWYRQTLGQGPEFLTYFQNEAQLEKSRLLSDRFSAERPKGSFSTLEIQRTEQGDSAMYLCASSPSGTGAGRTQYFGPGTRLLVL.